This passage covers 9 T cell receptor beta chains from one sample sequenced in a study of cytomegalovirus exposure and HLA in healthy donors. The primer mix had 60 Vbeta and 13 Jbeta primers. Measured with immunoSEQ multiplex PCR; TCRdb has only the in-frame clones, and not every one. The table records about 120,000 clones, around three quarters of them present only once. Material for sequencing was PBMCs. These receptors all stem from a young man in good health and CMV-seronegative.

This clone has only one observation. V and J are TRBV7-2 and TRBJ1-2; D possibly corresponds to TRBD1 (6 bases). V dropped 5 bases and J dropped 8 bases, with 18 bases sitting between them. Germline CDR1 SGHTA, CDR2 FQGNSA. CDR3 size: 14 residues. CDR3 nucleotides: TGTGCCAGCAGCCGAGAGGGGGTAGAGGCGGGCTACACCTTC. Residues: CASSREGVEAGYTF.

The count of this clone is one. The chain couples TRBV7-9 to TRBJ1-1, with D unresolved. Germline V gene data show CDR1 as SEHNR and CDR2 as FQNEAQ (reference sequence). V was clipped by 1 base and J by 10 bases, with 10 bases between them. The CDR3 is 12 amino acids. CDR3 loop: CASSLESEGAFF. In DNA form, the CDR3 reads TGTGCCAGCAGCTTAGAATCCGAGGGAGCTTTCTTT.

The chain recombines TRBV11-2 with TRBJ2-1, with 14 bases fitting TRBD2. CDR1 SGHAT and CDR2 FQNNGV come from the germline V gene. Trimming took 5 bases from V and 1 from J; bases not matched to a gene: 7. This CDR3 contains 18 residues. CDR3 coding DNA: TGTGCCAGCAGCCAAAGCCGACTAGCGGGAGGGTCCTACAATGAGCAGTTCTTC. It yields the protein CASSQSRLAGGSYNEQFF.

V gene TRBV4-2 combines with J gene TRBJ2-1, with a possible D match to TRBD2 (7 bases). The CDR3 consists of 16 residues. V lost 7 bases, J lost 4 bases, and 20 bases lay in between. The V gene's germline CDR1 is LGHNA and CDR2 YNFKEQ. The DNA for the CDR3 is TGTGCCAGCACCCGTGGGGGGGCGGGCGGGTACAATGAGCAGTTCTTC. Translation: CASTRGGAGGYNEQFF.

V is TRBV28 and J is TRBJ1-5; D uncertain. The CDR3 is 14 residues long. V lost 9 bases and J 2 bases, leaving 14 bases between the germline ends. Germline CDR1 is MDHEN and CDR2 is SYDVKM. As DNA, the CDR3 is TGTGCCAGTACGACTCTAAGCGGCAATCAGCCCCAGCATTTT. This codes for CASTTLSGNQPQHF.

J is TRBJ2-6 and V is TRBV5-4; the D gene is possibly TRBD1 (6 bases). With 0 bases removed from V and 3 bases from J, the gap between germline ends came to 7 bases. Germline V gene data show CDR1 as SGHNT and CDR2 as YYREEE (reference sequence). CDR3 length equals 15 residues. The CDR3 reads CASSLEGDGANVLTF. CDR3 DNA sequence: TGTGCCAGCAGCTTGGAGGGGGATGGGGCCAACGTCCTGACTTTC. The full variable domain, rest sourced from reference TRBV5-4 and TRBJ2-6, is ETGVTQSPTHLIKTRGQQVTLRCSSQSGHNTVSWYQQALGQGPQFIFQYYREEENGRGNFPPRFSGLQFPNYSSELNVNALELDDSALYLCASSLEGDGANVLTFGAGSRLTVL.

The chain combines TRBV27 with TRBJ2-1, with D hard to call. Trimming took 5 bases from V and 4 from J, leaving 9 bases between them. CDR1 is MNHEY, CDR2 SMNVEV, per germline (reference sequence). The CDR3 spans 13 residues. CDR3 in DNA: TGTGCCAGCAGTCCACGGCGGTACAATGAGCAGTTCTTC. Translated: CASSPRRYNEQFF.

DNA for the CDR3: TGTGCCAGCAGCTCCGGGACTAGCGGGAGAGAGACCCAGTACTTC. It specifies CASSSGTSGRETQYF. V is TRBV6-5 and J is TRBJ2-5; 14 bases match TRBD2. With 6 bases clipped from V and 4 bases from J, the junction kept 4 bases outside the gene matches. CDR1 MNHEY and CDR2 SVGAGI come from the germline V gene. This CDR3 comprises 15 residues.

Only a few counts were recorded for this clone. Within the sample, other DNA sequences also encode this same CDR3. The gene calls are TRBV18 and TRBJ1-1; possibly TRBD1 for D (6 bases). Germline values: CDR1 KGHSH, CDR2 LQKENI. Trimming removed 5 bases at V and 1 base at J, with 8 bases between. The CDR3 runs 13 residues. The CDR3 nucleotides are TGTGCCAGCTCATCGGACAGGAACACTGAAGCTTTCTTT. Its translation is CASSSDRNTEAFF. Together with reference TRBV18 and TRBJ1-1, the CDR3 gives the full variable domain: NAGVMQNPRHLVRRRGQEARLRCSPMKGHSHVYWYRQLPEEGLKFMVYLQKENIIDESGMPKERFSAEFPKEGPSILRIQQVVRGDSAAYFCASSSDRNTEAFFGQGTRLTVV.